The 22 T cell receptor beta chains listed next were all sequenced from one sample in a study of cytomegalovirus exposure and HLA in healthy donors. Use of 60 Vbeta and 13 Jbeta primers characterized the PCR. Sequencing was performed with immunoSEQ multiplex PCR; in TCRdb, only in-frame clones are kept and a portion is missing. The sample includes around 200,000 clones, more than 60% of them seen just once. The sample comprised PBMCs. All receptors come from a woman aged 60-75 years in good health and CMV-seropositive.

The chain uses TRBV7-2 and TRBJ1-4; possibly TRBD1 for D (5 bases). The CDR3 spans 16 residues. V lost 5 bases and J 4 bases, leaving 17 bases between the germline ends. CDR1 is SGHTA and CDR2 is FQGNSA in the germline V gene. CDR3 DNA: TGTGCCAGCAGCCTTAACGGGGGGTCCTTTAATGAAAAACTGTTTTTT. Protein: CASSLNGGSFNEKLFF.

V usage is TRBV5-8 and J usage is TRBJ2-1; 11 nucleotides match TRBD2. V shed 4 bases, J shed 4 bases, and the junction held 10 bases outside the gene matches. Germline loops: CDR1 SGHTS, CDR2 YDEGEE. The CDR3 runs 17 residues. CDR3 sequence reads: CASSKNLGLAGYNEQFF. CDR3 bases: TGTGCCAGCAGCAAGAACCTAGGACTAGCGGGTTACAATGAGCAGTTCTTC.

This chain's CDR3 is CASSPVGTSKNIQYF. CDR3 nucleotide sequence: TGTGCCAGCAGCCCCGTGGGGACTAGCAAAAACATTCAGTACTTC. V usage is TRBV28 and J usage is TRBJ2-4, with TRBD2 matching over 8 bases. The CDR3 runs to 15 residues. Germline V gives CDR1 MDHEN, CDR2 SYDVKM. V lost 6 bases, J lost 3 bases, and 7 bases stayed unmatched.

The CDR3 is CASSTNTGGTEAFF. The CDR3 region has the DNA TGTGCCAGCAGTACTAACACGGGGGGGACTGAAGCTTTCTTT. The chain uses TRBV27 and TRBJ1-1, with TRBD1 as a possible D gene (5 bases). The CDR3 has 14 residues. CDR1 and CDR2 from the germline V gene are MNHEY and SMNVEV (reference sequence). V shed 5 bases and J shed 5 bases, with 15 bases lying between them.

The J gene is TRBJ2-7, the V gene TRBV28, with TRBD2 identical over 10 bases. V dropped 6 bases and J dropped 3; count of bases not matched to a gene: 5. CDR3 length equals 14 residues. CDR1 is MDHEN, CDR2 SYDVKM, per germline. CDR3 loop: CASRLAGVVYEQYF. CDR3 DNA: TGTGCCAGCAGGCTAGCGGGAGTTGTCTACGAGCAGTACTTC.

This clone occurred once. This sequence joins TRBV15 and TRBJ1-6; 10 nucleotides match TRBD1. The CDR3 consists of 15 residues. V shed 6 bases, J shed 9 bases, and the junction held 8 bases outside the gene matches. The germline gives CDR1 LNHNV, CDR2 YYDKDF (reference sequence). The CDR3 loop reads CATSKPTGGFSPLHF. CDR3 nucleotides: TGTGCCACCAGTAAGCCGACAGGGGGCTTTTCACCCCTCCACTTT.

The V gene is TRBV18, the J gene TRBJ2-7; a weak D match, TRBD1 (7 bases). This CDR3 spans 17 amino acids. Trimming took 3 bases from V and 5 from J, leaving 23 bases between them. From germline, CDR1 is KGHSH and CDR2 LQKENI. CDR3 residues: CASSPPRGGQGQDEQYF. CDR3 coding DNA: TGTGCCAGCTCACCGCCGAGAGGGGGGCAAGGACAGGACGAGCAGTACTTC.

This clone was counted once. V usage is TRBV19 and J usage is TRBJ1-5; perhaps TRBD1 as D (5 bases). The CDR3 totals 14 residues. The V gene lost 7 bases and the J gene lost 3 bases, with 13 bases spanning the gap. The germline gives CDR1 LNHDA, CDR2 SQIVND (reference sequence). CDR3 protein: CASKAGFPNQPQHF. CDR3 coding DNA: TGTGCCAGTAAAGCAGGGTTTCCCAATCAGCCCCAGCATTTT.

The V gene is TRBV5-4, the J gene TRBJ2-1; 7 nucleotides align to TRBD2. The germline gives CDR1 SGHNT, CDR2 YYREEE (reference sequence). Trimming removed 0 bases from V and 4 bases from J; junction bases left unmatched: 4. The CDR3 has 15 amino acids. In DNA form, the CDR3 reads TGTGCCAGCAGCTTGGCCGGAGCGGGATACAATGAGCAGTTCTTC. Translating it yields CASSLAGAGYNEQFF.

The chain uses TRBV28 and TRBJ1-2; tentative D call: TRBD1 (5 bases). The CDR3 runs to 13 residues. Germline V gene sequence: CDR1 MDHEN, CDR2 SYDVKM. Trimming left V 5 bases short and J 6 bases short, with 13 bases between. This chain's CDR3 is CASSQIGANGYTF. CDR3 coding DNA: TGTGCCAGCAGTCAAATAGGGGCTAATGGCTACACCTTC.

This sequence joins TRBV27 and TRBJ2-3, with a weak D call TRBD1 (5 bases). Germline assignment: CDR1 MNHEY and CDR2 SMNVEV (reference sequence). The V gene lost 5 bases and the J gene lost 3 bases, with 15 bases spanning the gap. This CDR3 has 15 residues. The CDR3 spells CASSLGALRTDTQYF. CDR3 in DNA: TGTGCCAGCAGTCTAGGGGCCCTGCGGACAGATACGCAGTATTTT.

This clone was seen more than once but under ten times. The rearrangement joins TRBV5-1 to TRBJ2-2, with 7 nucleotides matching TRBD1. This CDR3 contains 14 residues. Germline CDR1 reads SGHRS; CDR2 reads YFSETQ. J lost 6 bases, V lost 2 bases, and 4 bases had no gene match. The DNA of the CDR3 is TGCGCCAGCAGCTTTGGACAGGCCTCCGGGGAGCTGTTTTTT. Protein sequence: CASSFGQASGELFF.

CDR3 region: CASSLSGGTNEKLFF. CDR3 DNA: TGTGCCAGCAGTTTATCGGGGGGTACTAATGAAAAACTGTTTTTT. The rearrangement uses TRBV28 and TRBJ1-4, with D maybe TRBD1 (5 bases). Germline-derived CDR1 and CDR2 are MDHEN and SYDVKM. V shed 1 base and J shed 2 bases, with 8 bases lying between them. The CDR3 has 15 amino acids.

This clone was found once. V gene TRBV5-1 combines with J gene TRBJ2-7; 8 bases line up with TRBD2. Germline CDR1 SGHRS, CDR2 YFSETQ. CDR3 length: 15 amino acids. V lost 3 bases to trimming and J lost 0 bases; unmatched junction nucleotides: 5. The CDR3 nucleotides are TGCGCCAGCAGCTGGGCGGGGGGTAGCTCCTACGAGCAGTACTTC. Protein: CASSWAGGSSYEQYF.

This chain connects TRBV5-6 to TRBJ1-2; tentative D call: TRBD1 (6 bases). Germline CDR1 reads SGHDT; CDR2 reads YYEEEE. The ends were cut back, 3 bases at V and 4 bases at J, with 13 bases in the middle. CDR3 length: 14 amino acids. This chain's CDR3 is CASSSPQGIYGYTF. The CDR3 DNA reads TGTGCCAGCAGCTCGCCGCAGGGGATCTATGGCTACACCTTC.

The chain carries TRBV5-4 and TRBJ2-3, with 7 bases aligning to TRBD1. V dropped 4 bases and J dropped 4; count of bases not matched to a gene: 9. The V gene's germline CDR1 is SGHNT and CDR2 YYREEE (reference sequence). The CDR3 contains 15 residues. CDR3 nucleotides: TGTGCCAGCAGCCCCGTCAACAGGGGCGCAGATACGCAGTATTTT. This translates into CASSPVNRGADTQYF.

In this sample, this clone turned up a few times. J is TRBJ1-1 and V is TRBV9, with a tentative D call TRBD1 (5 bases). V gave up 3 bases and J gave up 6 bases, with 12 bases separating them. The germline V gene encodes CDR1 SGDLS and CDR2 YYNGEE. The CDR3 loop spans 13 amino acids. The CDR3 loop reads CASSGGGVAEAFF. The CDR3 DNA follows: TGTGCCAGCAGCGGGGGAGGGGTCGCTGAAGCTTTCTTT. Full variable domain (remainder filled in from reference TRBV9 and TRBJ1-1): DSGVTQTPKHLITATGQRVTLRCSPRSGDLSVYWYQQSLDQGLQFLIQYYNGEERAKGNILERFSAQQFPDLHSELNLSSLELGDSALYFCASSGGGVAEAFFGQGTRLTVV.

This clone has a handful of counts. This sequence joins TRBV5-1 and TRBJ2-7; possibly TRBD2 for D (5 bases). CDR1 and CDR2 from the germline V gene are SGHRS and YFSETQ. V was shortened by 5 bases and J by 0 bases, with 9 bases between the two germline ends. The CDR3 runs 13 residues. In DNA, the CDR3 is TGCGCCAGCAGGAGAGGGAGCTCCTACGAGCAGTACTTC. It specifies CASRRGSSYEQYF.

The rearrangement links TRBV9 to TRBJ2-3; weak D call: TRBD2 (6 bases). Germline V gene lookup returns CDR1 SGDLS and CDR2 YYNGEE. Trimming cost V 1 base and J 3 bases, with 12 bases left between them. The length of the CDR3 is 15 residues. This CDR3 is CASSVTSTRTDTQYF. The DNA of the CDR3 is TGTGCCAGCAGCGTAACTAGCACTAGGACAGATACGCAGTATTTT.

The CDR3 sequence is CSEQTYNEQFF. CDR3 nucleotides: TGCAGCGAACAGACCTACAATGAGCAGTTCTTC. The V and J genes are TRBV29-1 and TRBJ2-1; D uncertain. Germline V CDR1 and CDR2: SQVTM, ANQGSEA. V was shortened by 7 bases and J by 2 bases, with 6 bases between the two germline ends. The CDR3 has 11 amino acids.

The chain has TRBV11-2 and TRBJ1-6; D is ambiguous. Per germline, CDR1 SGHAT and CDR2 FQNNGV. V was shortened by 2 bases and J by 9 bases, with 5 bases between the two germline ends. The CDR3 contains 12 residues. The CDR3 nucleotides read TGTGCCAGCAGCTTACCGGGTTCACCCCTCCACTTT. Encoded protein: CASSLPGSPLHF. The full variable domain, its missing parts supplied by reference TRBV11-2 and TRBJ1-6, is EAGVAQSPRYKIIEKRQSVAFWCNPISGHATLYWYQQILGQGPKLLIQFQNNGVVDDSQLPKDRFSAERLKGVDSTLKIQPAKLEDSAVYLCASSLPGSPLHFGNGTRLTVT.

The rearrangement joins TRBV19 to TRBJ2-7; no clear D. The ends were cut back, 2 bases at V and 2 bases at J, with 13 bases in the middle. This CDR3 spans 15 amino acids. Germline lookup yields CDR1 LNHDA and CDR2 SQIVND (reference sequence). CDR3 coding DNA: TGTGCCAGTAGTATACATGGGCAAAATACCTACGAGCAGTACTTC. Encoded protein: CASSIHGQNTYEQYF.